Listed here are 10 T cell receptor beta chains from one sample, sequenced in a study of identical twins. TCRdb analysed the 5' RACE reads with MiXCR anew, one entry per CDR3 protein. The profile covers roughly 250,000 distinct CDR3 sequences, with 11% to 15% appearing a single time and around 8.3% taken by the ten largest. Sequenced sample: memory (CD45RO+) T cells sorted from blood. These receptors all come from a woman between 18 and 29 years old in good health.

The J gene is TRBJ2-5, the V gene TRBV15; weak D call: TRBD2 (6 bases). Germline CDR1 is LNHNV and CDR2 is YYDKDF (reference sequence). The CDR3 spans 13 residues. Trimming pared 7 bases from V and 5 bases from J, leaving 14 bases between. This CDR3 is CATTEGRVETQYF. For the CDR3, the DNA is TGTGCCACCACGGAGGGCAGGGTTGAGACCCAGTACTTC.

This clonotype was seen a handful of times. The CDR3: CSVETEGRGYTF. The CDR3, as DNA: TGCAGCGTGGAAACGGAGGGTCGCGGCTACACCTTC. The J gene is TRBJ1-2, the V gene TRBV29-1, with D uncertain. Germline V gene data show CDR1 as SQVTM and CDR2 as ANQGSEA. There are 12 residues in the CDR3. The V end lost 6 bases, the J end lost 8 bases, and 16 bases lay between the germline ends. Variable domain in full (rest from reference TRBV29-1 and TRBJ1-2): SAVISQKPSRDICQRGTSLTIQCQVDSQVTMMFWYRQQPGQSLTLIATANQGSEATYESGFVIDKFPISRPNLTFSTLTVSNMSPEDSSIYLCSVETEGRGYTFGSGTRLTVV.

This clonotype was seen a handful of times. The rearrangement uses TRBV12-3 or TRBV12-4 and TRBJ1-4; D is undetermined. The CDR3 extends over 14 amino acids. Trimming cost V 3 bases and J 8 bases, with 13 bases left between them. In nucleotides, the CDR3 is TGTGCCAGCAGTTTTGAGGGCGGTTGGGAAAAACTGTTTTTT. Protein product: CASSFEGGWEKLFF.

This clonotype was seen a handful of times. The V call is TRBV20-1, the J call TRBJ2-3; 8 bases agree with TRBD2. The CDR3 runs to 15 residues. V lost 3 bases to trimming and J lost 6 bases; unmatched junction nucleotides: 11. In germline, CDR1 is DFQATT, CDR2 SNEGSKA (reference sequence). The DNA for the CDR3 is TGCAGTGCTAGGGGTCTAGCGGGTACATTGGATACGCAGTATTTT. Translation: CSARGLAGTLDTQYF.

The CDR3: CASNPAGTYNEQFF. DNA for the CDR3: TGTGCCAGCAATCCAGCGGGCACTTACAATGAGCAGTTCTTC. The chain joins TRBV6-2 or TRBV6-3 to TRBJ2-1; a possible D gene is TRBD2 (6 bases). The V and J ends lost 7 bases and 4 bases respectively, with 14 bases between them. The V gene's germline CDR1 is MNHEY and CDR2 SVGEGT. The length of the CDR3 is 14 residues.

The rearrangement uses TRBV5-5 and TRBJ2-7; 10 nucleotides agree with TRBD2. The germline gives CDR1 SGHKS, CDR2 YYEKEE (reference sequence). This CDR3 has 16 residues. V lost 4 bases and J lost 3; bases outside the gene matches: 10. CDR3 DNA sequence: TGTGCCAGCAGCATGCGCGGACTAGCGGATTTCTACGAGCAGTACTTC. It is translated as CASSMRGLADFYEQYF.

The chain carries TRBV7-6 and TRBJ2-7; tentative D call: TRBD1 (6 bases). Germline values: CDR1 SGHVS, CDR2 FNYEAQ. This CDR3 contains 15 residues. V shed 5 bases and J shed 0 bases, with 14 bases lying between them. CDR3 protein: CASSAQTTGSYEQYF. The CDR3 nucleotides are TGTGCCAGCAGCGCTCAAACGACAGGCTCCTACGAGCAGTACTTC.

This clonotype was observed many times. The chain carries TRBV2 and TRBJ2-1; 8 bases are a match to TRBD2. Germline V gene lookup returns CDR1 SNHLY and CDR2 FYNNEI. The junction had 7 bases not matched to a gene; V was cut back by 10 bases and J by 5 bases. The CDR3 sequence is 13 residues long. The CDR3 is CATREGGNNEQFF. The DNA for the CDR3 is TGTGCCACCCGGGAGGGTGGTAACAATGAGCAGTTCTTC.

This clonotype was counted ten times or more. V usage is TRBV12-3 or TRBV12-4 and J usage is TRBJ2-3; 8 bases map to TRBD2. J lost 2 bases, V lost 5 bases, and 6 bases had no gene match. CDR3 length equals 15 residues. CDR3 residues: CASSRIAGNTDTQYF. DNA of the CDR3: TGTGCCAGCAGTCGGATAGCGGGGAACACAGATACGCAGTATTTT.

In its sample, this clonotype was seen a few times. The chain is built from TRBV3-1 and TRBJ2-2; D is perhaps TRBD2 (5 bases). This CDR3 comprises 15 residues. Germline lookup yields CDR1 LGHDT and CDR2 YNNKEL (reference sequence). The V end was cut by 1 base, the J end by 6 bases, with 12 bases between. CDR3 DNA: TGTGCCAGCAGCCAAGGACCGCTAGCCGCCGGGGAGCTGTTTTTT. Protein product: CASSQGPLAAGELFF.